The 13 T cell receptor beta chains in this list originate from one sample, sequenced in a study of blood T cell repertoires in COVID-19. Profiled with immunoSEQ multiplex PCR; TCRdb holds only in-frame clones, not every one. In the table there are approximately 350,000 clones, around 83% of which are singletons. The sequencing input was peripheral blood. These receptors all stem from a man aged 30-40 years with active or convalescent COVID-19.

The CDR3 sequence is CAWSVGVAKNIQYF. The CDR3 DNA reads TGTGCCTGGAGTGTGGGCGTAGCCAAAAACATTCAGTACTTC. The chain has TRBV30 and TRBJ2-4; no firm D call. V was trimmed by 0 bases and J by 0 bases, leaving 6 bases between them. The CDR3 spans 14 residues. Germline V gene data show CDR1 as GTSNPN and CDR2 as SVGIG (reference sequence).

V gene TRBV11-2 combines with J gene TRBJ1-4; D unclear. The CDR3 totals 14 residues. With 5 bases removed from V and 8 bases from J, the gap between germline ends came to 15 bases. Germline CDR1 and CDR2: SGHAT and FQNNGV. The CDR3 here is CASSHLIAREKLFF. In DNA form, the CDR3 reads TGTGCCAGCAGCCACCTGATCGCTCGGGAAAAACTGTTTTTT.

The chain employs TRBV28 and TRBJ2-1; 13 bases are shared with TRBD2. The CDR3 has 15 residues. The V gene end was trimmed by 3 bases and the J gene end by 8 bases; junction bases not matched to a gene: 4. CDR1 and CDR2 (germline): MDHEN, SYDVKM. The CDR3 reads CASSLGLAGLYEQFF. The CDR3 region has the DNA TGTGCCAGCAGTTTGGGACTAGCGGGACTATATGAGCAGTTCTTC.

CDR3 in DNA: TGTGCCAGCAGCCTCACAGGACAGCCCTACACCGGGGAGCTGTTTTTT. The encoded protein is CASSLTGQPYTGELFF. V usage is TRBV7-3 and J usage is TRBJ2-2; tentatively, D is TRBD1 (6 bases). The CDR3 length is 16 residues. V shed 5 bases and J shed 3 bases, with 16 bases lying between them. Germline V lookup: CDR1 SGHTA, CDR2 FQGTGA.

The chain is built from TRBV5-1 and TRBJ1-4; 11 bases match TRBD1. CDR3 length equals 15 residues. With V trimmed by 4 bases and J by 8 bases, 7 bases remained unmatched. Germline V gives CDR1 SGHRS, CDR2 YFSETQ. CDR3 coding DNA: TGCGCCAGCAGCCGTCGTGGACAGGGGGCGGAAAAACTGTTTTTT. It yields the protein CASSRRGQGAEKLFF.

This CDR3 reads CAWSPGLAGLNEAYEQYF. The CDR3 region has the DNA TGTGCCTGGAGTCCGGGACTAGCGGGACTTAACGAAGCCTACGAGCAGTACTTC. V gene TRBV30 combines with J gene TRBJ2-7, with 13 positions matching TRBD2. The germline V gene encodes CDR1 GTSNPN and CDR2 SVGIG (reference sequence). V trimming: 2 bases; J trimming: 2 bases; junction bases outside the gene matches: 12. The CDR3 runs 18 residues.

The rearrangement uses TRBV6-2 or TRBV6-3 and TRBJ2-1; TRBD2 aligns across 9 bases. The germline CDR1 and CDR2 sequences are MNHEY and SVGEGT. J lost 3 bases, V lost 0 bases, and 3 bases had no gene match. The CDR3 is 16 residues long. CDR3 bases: TGTGCCAGCAGTTACTCGATTAGCGGGGGCTACAATGAGCAGTTCTTC. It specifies CASSYSISGGYNEQFF.

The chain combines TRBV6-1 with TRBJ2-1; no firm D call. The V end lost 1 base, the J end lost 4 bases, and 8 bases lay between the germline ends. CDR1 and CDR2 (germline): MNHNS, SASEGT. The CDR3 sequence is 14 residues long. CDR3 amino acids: CASSEVSIYNEQFF. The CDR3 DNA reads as TGTGCCAGCAGTGAAGTGAGTATATACAATGAGCAGTTCTTC.

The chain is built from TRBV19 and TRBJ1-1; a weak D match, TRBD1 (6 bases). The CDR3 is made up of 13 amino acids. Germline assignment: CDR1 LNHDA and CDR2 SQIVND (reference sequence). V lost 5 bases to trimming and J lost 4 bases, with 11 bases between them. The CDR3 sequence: CASSAQTGTEAFF. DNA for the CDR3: TGTGCCAGTAGTGCTCAGACAGGCACTGAAGCTTTCTTT.

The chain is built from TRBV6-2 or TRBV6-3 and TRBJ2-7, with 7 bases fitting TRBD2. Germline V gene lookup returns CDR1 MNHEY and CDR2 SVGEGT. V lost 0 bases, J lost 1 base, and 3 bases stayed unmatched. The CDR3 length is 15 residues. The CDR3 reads CASSYSASGSYEQYF. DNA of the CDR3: TGTGCCAGCAGTTACTCGGCTAGCGGTTCCTACGAGCAGTACTTC.

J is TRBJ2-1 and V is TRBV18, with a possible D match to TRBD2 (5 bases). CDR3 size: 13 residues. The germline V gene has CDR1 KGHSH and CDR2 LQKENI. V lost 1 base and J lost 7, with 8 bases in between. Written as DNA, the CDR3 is TGTGCCAGCTCACCACTAGGACTTAATGAGCAGTTCTTC. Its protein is CASSPLGLNEQFF.

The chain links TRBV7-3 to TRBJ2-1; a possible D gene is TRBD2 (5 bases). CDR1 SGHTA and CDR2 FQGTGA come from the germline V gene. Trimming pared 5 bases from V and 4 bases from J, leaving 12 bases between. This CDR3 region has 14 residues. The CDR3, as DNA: TGTGCCAGCAGCCCGTCGGACTTATACAATGAGCAGTTCTTC. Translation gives CASSPSDLYNEQFF.

The CDR3 DNA reads TGTGCCAGCTCACCAAGGGCAGGGGTGGAATTAGGCACTGAAGCTTTCTTT. Translated: CASSPRAGVELGTEAFF. The gene calls are TRBV18 and TRBJ1-1, with a possible D match to TRBD1 (6 bases). Germline lookup yields CDR1 KGHSH and CDR2 LQKENI. This CDR3 region has 17 residues. V dropped 2 bases and J dropped 4 bases, with 20 bases sitting between them.